The present T cell receptor beta chain was sequenced within a study of blood T cells in healthy people across ages. In its sample, this clonotype was seen a few times. It was with a sample-barcoded 5' primer and a J-beta primer mix that a second PCR of roughly 7 to 12 cycles was run. Every sample gave at least 2.5 million paired-end reads containing CDR3. TCRdb ran MiXCR on the 5' RACE reads and lists one entry per CDR3 protein. The sample contains around 1,600,000 distinct CDR3 sequences, approximately 43% of which appear only once. This CDR3 has 17 amino acids. Germline V CDR1 and CDR2: SGHVS, FQNEAQ. V shed 2 bases, J shed 4 bases, and the junction held 9 bases outside the gene matches.

The sequenced material came from blood. The rearrangement links TRBV7-8 to TRBJ1-2; TRBD1 agrees at 11 bases. The TCR was taken from a woman between 18 and 29 years old in good health. The CDR3 sequence is CASSLRPGQGAAYGYTF. CDR3 DNA sequence: TGTGCCAGCAGCTTAAGGCCCGGACAGGGGGCGGCCTATGGCTACACCTTC.